Shown below are 10 T cell receptor beta chains from a single sample sequenced in a study of T cell repertoires in cytomegalovirus infection. For these receptors, no antigen is known. Via MiXCR, TCRdb re-called the reads, giving one row per CDR3 protein. The data show around 800,000 distinct CDR3 sequences, roughly 33% seen once. Here the sequenced sample was cultured CD8+ T cells from PBMCs, taken from culture after CMV antigen stimulation. All receptors derive from a human donor in good health (CMV status not recorded). Some clones in this sample may be carry-over from other donors' samples.

The sample holds a few counts of this clonotype. This rearrangement joins TRBV10-3 to TRBJ2-1, with D perhaps TRBD1 (6 bases). Germline CDR1 reads ENHRY; CDR2 reads SYGVKD. The CDR3 totals 12 residues. V lost 6 bases and J lost 9, with 12 bases in between. CDR3 amino acids: CAISELRGEQFF. The CDR3 DNA is TGTGCCATCAGCGAACTCAGGGGTGAGCAGTTCTTC.

This clonotype was seen a handful of times. This chain uses TRBV12-3 or TRBV12-4 with TRBJ1-1; D is undetermined. CDR3 length: 13 amino acids. The V and J ends lost 3 bases and 2 bases respectively, with 7 bases between them. CDR3 DNA sequence: TGTGCCAGCAGTTTTTTGACTAACACTGAAGCTTTCTTT. Protein: CASSFLTNTEAFF.

This clonotype was counted between two and nine times. The V gene is TRBV5-5, the J gene TRBJ2-7; the match to TRBD2 covers 7 bases. The V segment lost 0 bases and the J segment 5 bases; nucleotides outside the gene matches: 5. Germline assignment: CDR1 SGHKS and CDR2 YYEKEE (reference sequence). The CDR3 length is 14 residues. The chain's CDR3 is CASSLGWAGDEQYF. In DNA, the CDR3 is TGTGCCAGCAGCTTGGGATGGGCGGGGGACGAGCAGTACTTC.

There are a few counts of this clonotype. V is TRBV7-8 and J is TRBJ1-1, with 8 bases identical to TRBD1. V lost 5 bases and J lost 11; bases outside the gene matches: 7. The CDR3 covers 12 residues. Germline CDR1 is SGHVS and CDR2 is FQNEAQ. The CDR3 region has the DNA TGTGCCAGCAGCCCAGGACAGGGCGGCGCTTTCTTT. Its protein is CASSPGQGGAFF.

V usage is TRBV5-6 and J usage is TRBJ2-7; TRBD1 matches 10 bases. J lost 0 bases, V lost 3 bases, and 6 bases had no gene match. Germline V CDR1 and CDR2: SGHDT, YYEEEE. The CDR3 covers 16 residues. As DNA, the CDR3 is TGTGCCAGCAGCTCCGTTAGACAGGGGGCCTCCTACGAGCAGTACTTC. This translates into CASSSVRQGASYEQYF.

This clonotype came up a few times. The chain employs TRBV5-6 and TRBJ2-1; D is unclear. The CDR3 is made up of 17 amino acids. Trimming removed 0 bases at V and 5 bases at J, with 18 bases between. Germline V gene data show CDR1 as SGHDT and CDR2 as YYEEEE. The CDR3 here is CASSLGWVILTNNEQFF. The DNA of the CDR3 is TGTGCCAGCAGCTTGGGGTGGGTGATCCTAACTAACAATGAGCAGTTCTTC. The variable domain in full, completed from reference TRBV5-6 and TRBJ2-1, reads DAGVTQSPTHLIKTRGQQVTLRCSPKSGHDTVSWYQQALGQGPQFIFQYYEEEERQRGNFPDRFSGHQFPNYSSELNVNALLLGDSALYLCASSLGWVILTNNEQFFGPGTRLTVL.

The CDR3 protein is CATSGTENTEAFF. The CDR3, as DNA: TGTGCCACCAGCGGGACCGAGAACACTGAAGCTTTCTTT. The chain couples TRBV15 to TRBJ1-1; maybe TRBD1 (5 bases). Trimming took off 5 bases at V and 1 base at J, with 8 bases between the two ends. This CDR3 comprises 13 residues. Germline V gene data show CDR1 as LNHNV and CDR2 as YYDKDF (reference sequence). Filled out from reference TRBV15 and TRBJ1-1, the complete variable domain reads DAMVIQNPRYQVTQFGKPVTLSCSQTLNHNVMYWYQQKSSQAPKLLFHYYDKDFNNEADTPDNFQSRRPNTSFCFLDIRSPGLGDTAMYLCATSGTENTEAFFGQGTRLTVV.

This chain connects TRBV12-3 or TRBV12-4 to TRBJ1-4, with D possibly TRBD1 on 6 matching bases. V was trimmed by 7 bases and J by 6 bases, leaving 15 bases between them. CDR3 length: 14 amino acids. The CDR3: CASTREGDDEKLFF. The CDR3, as DNA: TGTGCCAGCACTCGGGAGGGGGATGATGAAAAACTGTTTTTT.

This rearrangement joins TRBV9 to TRBJ1-2; D ambiguous. The CDR3 has 11 residues. Trimming removed 0 bases from V and 7 bases from J, with 4 bases in between. The germline CDR1 and CDR2 sequences are SGDLS and YYNGEE. The CDR3 nucleotides read TGTGCCAGCAGCGTAGACGGTGGCTACACCTTC. Translating gives CASSVDGGYTF.

The chain links TRBV7-8 to TRBJ1-5; D is ambiguous. The V gene's germline CDR1 is SGHVS and CDR2 FQNEAQ. V dropped 0 bases and J dropped 3 bases, with 9 bases sitting between them. There are 15 residues in the CDR3. The CDR3 region has the DNA TGTGCCAGCAGCTTAGCGAGGGTTTTCAATCAGCCCCAGCATTTT. It translates to CASSLARVFNQPQHF.